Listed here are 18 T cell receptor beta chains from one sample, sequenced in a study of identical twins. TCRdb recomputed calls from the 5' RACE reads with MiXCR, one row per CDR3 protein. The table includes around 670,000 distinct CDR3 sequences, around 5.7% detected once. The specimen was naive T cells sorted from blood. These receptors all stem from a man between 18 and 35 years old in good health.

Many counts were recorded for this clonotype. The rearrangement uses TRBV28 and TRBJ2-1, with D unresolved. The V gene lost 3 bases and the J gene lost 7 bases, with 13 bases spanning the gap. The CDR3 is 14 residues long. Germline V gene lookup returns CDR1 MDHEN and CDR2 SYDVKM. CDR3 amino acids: CASSLSPSRNEQFF. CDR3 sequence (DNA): TGTGCCAGCAGTTTGTCTCCCTCGAGAAATGAGCAGTTCTTC.

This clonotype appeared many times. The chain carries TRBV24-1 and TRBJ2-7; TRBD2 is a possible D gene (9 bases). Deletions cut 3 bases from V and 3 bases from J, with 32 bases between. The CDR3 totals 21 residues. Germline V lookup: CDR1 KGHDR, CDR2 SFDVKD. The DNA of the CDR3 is TGTGCCACCAGTGATCCCCTGGACAGGGTGGAAGCGGGAGGTGTCTGCTACGAGCAGTACGTC. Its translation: CATSDPLDRVEAGGVCYEQYV.

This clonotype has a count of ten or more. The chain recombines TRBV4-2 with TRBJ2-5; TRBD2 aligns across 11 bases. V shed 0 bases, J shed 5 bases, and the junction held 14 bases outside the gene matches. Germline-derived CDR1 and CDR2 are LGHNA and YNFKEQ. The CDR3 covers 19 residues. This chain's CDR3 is CASSQDEGASGRFWETQYF. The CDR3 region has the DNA TGTGCCAGCAGCCAAGATGAGGGAGCTAGCGGGAGGTTTTGGGAGACCCAGTACTTC.

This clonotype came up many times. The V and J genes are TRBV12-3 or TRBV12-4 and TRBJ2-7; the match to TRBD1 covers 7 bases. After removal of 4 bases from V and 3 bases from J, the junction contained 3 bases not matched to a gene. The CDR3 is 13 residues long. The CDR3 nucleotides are TGTGCCAGCAGTTCTACAGGGGTCTACGAGCAGTACTTC. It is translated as CASSSTGVYEQYF.

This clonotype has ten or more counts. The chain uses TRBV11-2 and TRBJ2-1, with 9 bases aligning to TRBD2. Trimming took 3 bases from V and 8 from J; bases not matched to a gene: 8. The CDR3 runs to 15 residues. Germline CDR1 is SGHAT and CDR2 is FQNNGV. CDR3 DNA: TGTGCCAGCAGCTTCGGCGGGAGGGGTATAGATGAGCAGTTCTTC. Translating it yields CASSFGGRGIDEQFF.

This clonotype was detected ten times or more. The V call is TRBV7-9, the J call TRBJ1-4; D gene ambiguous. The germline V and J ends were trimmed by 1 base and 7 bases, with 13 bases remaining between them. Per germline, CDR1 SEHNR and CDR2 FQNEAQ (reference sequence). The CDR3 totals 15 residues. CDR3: CASSLDGSLGEKLFF. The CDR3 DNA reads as TGTGCCAGCAGCTTAGATGGTAGCCTTGGTGAAAAACTGTTTTTT.

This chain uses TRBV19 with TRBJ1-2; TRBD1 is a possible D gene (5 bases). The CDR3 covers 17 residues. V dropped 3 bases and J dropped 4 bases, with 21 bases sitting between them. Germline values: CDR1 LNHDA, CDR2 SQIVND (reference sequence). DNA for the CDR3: TGTGCCAGTAGTATTTCTACGGGGCACCCCGGAGGCTATGGCTACACCTTC. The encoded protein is CASSISTGHPGGYGYTF.

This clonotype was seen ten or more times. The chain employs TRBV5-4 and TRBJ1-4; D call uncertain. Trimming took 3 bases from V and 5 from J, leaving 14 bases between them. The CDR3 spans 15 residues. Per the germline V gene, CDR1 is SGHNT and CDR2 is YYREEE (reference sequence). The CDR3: CASSSGPVSNEKLFF. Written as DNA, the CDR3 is TGTGCCAGCAGCTCGGGTCCCGTGAGCAATGAAAAACTGTTTTTT.

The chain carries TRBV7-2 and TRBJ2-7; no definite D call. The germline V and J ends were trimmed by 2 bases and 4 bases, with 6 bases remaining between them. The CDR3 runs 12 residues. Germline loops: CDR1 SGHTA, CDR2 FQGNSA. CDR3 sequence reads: CASSLMRYEQYF. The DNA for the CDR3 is TGTGCCAGCAGCTTAATGAGGTACGAGCAGTACTTC.

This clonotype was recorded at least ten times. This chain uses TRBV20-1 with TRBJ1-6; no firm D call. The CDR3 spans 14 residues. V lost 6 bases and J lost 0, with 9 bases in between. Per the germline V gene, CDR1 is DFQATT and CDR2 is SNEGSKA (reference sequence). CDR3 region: CSAVGSSYNSPLHF. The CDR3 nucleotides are TGCAGTGCCGTGGGGAGCTCCTATAATTCACCCCTCCACTTT.

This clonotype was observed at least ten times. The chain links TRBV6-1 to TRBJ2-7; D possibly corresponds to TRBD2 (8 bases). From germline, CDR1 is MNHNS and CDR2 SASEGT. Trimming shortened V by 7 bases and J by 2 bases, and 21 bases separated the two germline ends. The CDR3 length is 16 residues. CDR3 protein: CASIARGGDSPYEQYF. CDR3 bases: TGTGCCAGCATTGCCCGGGGGGGGGACAGTCCCTACGAGCAGTACTTC.

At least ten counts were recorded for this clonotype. CDR3 bases: TGCGCCAGCAGCCTGGACAGGGTAGTGTCAGAGACCCAGTACTTC. Translating it yields CASSLDRVVSETQYF. The chain couples TRBV5-1 to TRBJ2-5; 8 bases agree with TRBD1. V lost 4 bases, J lost 4 bases, and 9 bases stayed unmatched. In germline, CDR1 is SGHRS, CDR2 YFSETQ. This CDR3 contains 15 residues.

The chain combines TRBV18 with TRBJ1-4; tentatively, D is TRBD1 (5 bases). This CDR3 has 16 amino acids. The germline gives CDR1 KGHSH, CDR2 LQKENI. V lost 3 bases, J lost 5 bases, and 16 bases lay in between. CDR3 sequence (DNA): TGTGCCAGCTCACCCCAGGTCCGGGACGCAAATGAAAAACTGTTTTTT. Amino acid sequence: CASSPQVRDANEKLFF.

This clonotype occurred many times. CDR3 sequence reads: CASSSPPLTGDIQYF. DNA for the CDR3: TGTGCCAGCAGCTCACCCCCGCTAACTGGGGACATTCAGTACTTC. This sequence joins TRBV5-5 and TRBJ2-4, with unresolved D. Germline assignment: CDR1 SGHKS and CDR2 YYEKEE (reference sequence). Trimming removed 3 bases at V and 8 bases at J, with 18 bases between. The CDR3 loop spans 15 amino acids.

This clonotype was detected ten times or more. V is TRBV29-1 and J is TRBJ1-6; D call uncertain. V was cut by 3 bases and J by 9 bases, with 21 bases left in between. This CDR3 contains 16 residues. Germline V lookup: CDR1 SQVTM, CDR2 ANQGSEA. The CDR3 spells CSVDTRRRYWISPLHF. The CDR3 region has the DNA TGCAGCGTTGATACGCGGCGCCGATACTGGATTTCACCCCTCCACTTT. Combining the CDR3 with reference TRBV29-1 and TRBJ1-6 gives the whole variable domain SAVISQKPSRDICQRGTSLTIQCQVDSQVTMMFWYRQQPGQSLTLIATANQGSEATYESGFVIDKFPISRPNLTFSTLTVSNMSPEDSSIYLCSVDTRRRYWISPLHFGNGTRLTVT.

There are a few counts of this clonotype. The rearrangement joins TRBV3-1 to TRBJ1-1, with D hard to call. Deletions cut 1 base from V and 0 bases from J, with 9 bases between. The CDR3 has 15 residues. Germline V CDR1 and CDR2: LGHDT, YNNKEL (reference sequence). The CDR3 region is CASSQALGMNTEAFF. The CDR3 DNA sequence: TGTGCCAGCAGCCAAGCTCTGGGAATGAACACTGAAGCTTTCTTT.

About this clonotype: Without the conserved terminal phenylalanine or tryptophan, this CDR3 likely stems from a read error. CDR3 sequence: CASSPGPNEKLFC. DNA of the CDR3: TGTGCCAGTAGCCCGGGACCTAATGAAAAACTGTTTTGT. The chain is built from TRBV19 and TRBJ1-4; D perhaps matches TRBD1 (5 bases). V was clipped by 6 bases and J by 3 bases, with 8 bases between them. This CDR3 is built from 13 residues. CDR1 is LNHDA and CDR2 is SQIVND in the germline V gene (reference sequence).

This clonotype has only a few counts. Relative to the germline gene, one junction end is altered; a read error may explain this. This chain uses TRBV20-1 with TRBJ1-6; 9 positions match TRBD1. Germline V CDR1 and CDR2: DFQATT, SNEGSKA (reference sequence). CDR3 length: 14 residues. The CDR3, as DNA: TGCAGTGCGAGAGCCGGGACAGGGAATTCACCCCTCCACTTT. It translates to CSARAGTGNSPLHF.